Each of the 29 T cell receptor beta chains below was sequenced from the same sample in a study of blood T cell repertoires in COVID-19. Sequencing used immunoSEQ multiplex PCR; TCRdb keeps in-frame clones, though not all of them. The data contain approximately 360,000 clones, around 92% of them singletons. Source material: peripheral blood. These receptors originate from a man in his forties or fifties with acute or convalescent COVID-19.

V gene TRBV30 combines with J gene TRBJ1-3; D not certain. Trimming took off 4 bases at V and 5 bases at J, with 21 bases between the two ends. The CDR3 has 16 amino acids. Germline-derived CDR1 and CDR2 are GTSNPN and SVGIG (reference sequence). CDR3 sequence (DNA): TGTGCCTGGACCGTTGGAACAGCCAGGTTCCGAAACACCATATATTTT. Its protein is CAWTVGTARFRNTIYF.

CDR3 sequence reads: CASSLRTKLAGAYEQYF. CDR3 bases: TGTGCCAGCAGCCTCCGTACAAAGCTAGCGGGAGCCTACGAGCAGTACTTC. The chain has TRBV7-2 and TRBJ2-7; 10 positions match TRBD2. The V and J ends lost 5 bases and 2 bases, in that order; junction bases with no gene match: 12. Germline assignment: CDR1 SGHTA and CDR2 FQGNSA. The CDR3 is 17 residues long. The entire variable domain, with the rest obtained from reference TRBV7-2 and TRBJ2-7, is as follows: GAGVSQSPSNKVTEKGKDVELRCDPISGHTALYWYRQSLGQGLEFLIYFQGNSAPDKSGLPSDRFSAERTGGSVSTLTIQRTQQEDSAVYLCASSLRTKLAGAYEQYFGPGTRLTVT.

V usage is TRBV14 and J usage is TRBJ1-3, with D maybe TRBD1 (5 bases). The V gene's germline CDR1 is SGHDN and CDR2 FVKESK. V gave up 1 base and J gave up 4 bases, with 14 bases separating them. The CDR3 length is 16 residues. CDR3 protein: CASSQALGLRGNTIYF. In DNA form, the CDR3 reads TGTGCCAGCAGCCAAGCGCTGGGGCTACGGGGAAACACCATATATTTT.

This chain's CDR3 is CASSPIQGAESTEAFF. The CDR3 coding sequence is TGCGCCAGCAGCCCGATACAGGGGGCAGAGAGCACTGAAGCTTTCTTT. The chain couples TRBV4-1 to TRBJ1-1; TRBD1 aligns across 9 bases. CDR1 MGHRA and CDR2 YSYEKL come from the germline V gene. With V trimmed by 4 bases and J by 4 bases, 10 bases remained unmatched. The CDR3 covers 16 residues.

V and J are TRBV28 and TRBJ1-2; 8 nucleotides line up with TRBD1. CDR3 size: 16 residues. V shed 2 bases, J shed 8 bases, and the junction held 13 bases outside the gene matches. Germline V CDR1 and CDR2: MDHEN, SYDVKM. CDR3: CASSLGGQGLRGGYTF. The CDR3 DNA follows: TGTGCCAGCAGTTTAGGCGGACAGGGACTACGTGGGGGCTACACCTTC.

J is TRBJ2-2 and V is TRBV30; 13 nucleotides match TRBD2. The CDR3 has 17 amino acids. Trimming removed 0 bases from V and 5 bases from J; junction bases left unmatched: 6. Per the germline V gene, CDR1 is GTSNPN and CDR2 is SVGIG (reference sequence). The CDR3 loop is CAWSVVTSGGFTGELFF. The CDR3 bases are TGTGCCTGGAGTGTAGTGACTAGCGGGGGGTTTACCGGGGAGCTGTTTTTT.

The CDR3, as DNA: TGTGCCAGCAGTTCATACAGGGACGGAGATACGCAGTATTTT. Residues: CASSSYRDGDTQYF. The chain links TRBV28 to TRBJ2-3; D perhaps matches TRBD1 (6 bases). Germline CDR1 MDHEN, CDR2 SYDVKM. This CDR3 contains 14 residues. The V gene lost 4 bases and the J gene lost 5 bases, with 13 bases spanning the gap.

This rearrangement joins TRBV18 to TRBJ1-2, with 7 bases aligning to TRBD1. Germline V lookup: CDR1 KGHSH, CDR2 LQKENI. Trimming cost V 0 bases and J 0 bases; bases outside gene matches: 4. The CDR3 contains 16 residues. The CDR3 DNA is TGTGCCAGCTCACCACCCGGGACAGAAGCTAACTATGGCTACACCTTC. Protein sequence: CASSPPGTEANYGYTF.

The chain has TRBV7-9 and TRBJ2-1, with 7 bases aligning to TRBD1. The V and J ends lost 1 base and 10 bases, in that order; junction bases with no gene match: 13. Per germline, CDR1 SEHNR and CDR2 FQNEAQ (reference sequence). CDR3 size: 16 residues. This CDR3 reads CASSLVKGQPNREQFF. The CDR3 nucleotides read TGTGCCAGCAGCTTAGTAAAGGGACAGCCCAATCGGGAGCAGTTCTTC.

The CDR3 DNA is TGTGCCAGCAGCCATCGACTGAGCCCACCCAGCCGAGATACGCAGTATTTT. Its protein product is CASSHRLSPPSRDTQYF. V and J are TRBV13 and TRBJ2-3; D is unresolved. The V end lost 5 bases, the J end lost 5 bases, and 23 bases lay between the germline ends. The length of the CDR3 is 17 residues. Germline lookup yields CDR1 PRHDT and CDR2 FYEKMQ (reference sequence).

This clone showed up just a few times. In DNA form, the CDR3 reads TGTGCCAGCAGCTTTTCGGGACAGCCTTACTACGAGCAGTACTTC. It codes for CASSFSGQPYYEQYF. V gene TRBV11-2 combines with J gene TRBJ2-7; TRBD1 aligns across 7 bases. The trim removed 3 bases at V and 3 bases at J, leaving 8 bases unmatched. The CDR3 totals 15 residues. CDR1 SGHAT and CDR2 FQNNGV come from the germline V gene.

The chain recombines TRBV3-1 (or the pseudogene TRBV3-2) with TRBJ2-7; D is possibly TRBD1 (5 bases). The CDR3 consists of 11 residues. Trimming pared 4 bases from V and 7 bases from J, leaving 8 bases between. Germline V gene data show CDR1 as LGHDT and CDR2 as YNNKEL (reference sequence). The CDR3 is CASSPGWEQYF. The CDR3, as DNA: TGTGCCAGCAGCCCAGGGTGGGAGCAGTACTTC.

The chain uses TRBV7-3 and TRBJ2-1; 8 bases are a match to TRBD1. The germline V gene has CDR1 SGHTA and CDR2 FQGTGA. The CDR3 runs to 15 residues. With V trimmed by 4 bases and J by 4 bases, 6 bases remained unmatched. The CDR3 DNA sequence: TGTGCCAGCAGCTCACAGGGGGGACTTTACAATGAGCAGTTCTTC. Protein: CASSSQGGLYNEQFF.

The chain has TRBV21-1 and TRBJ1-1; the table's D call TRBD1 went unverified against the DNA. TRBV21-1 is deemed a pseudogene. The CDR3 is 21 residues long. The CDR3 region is CASYKFLWEGEPGQLNTEAFF. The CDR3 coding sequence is TGTGCCAGCTATAAGTTCCTGTGGGAAGGGGAACCGGGACAGTTGAACACTGAAGCTTTCTTT.

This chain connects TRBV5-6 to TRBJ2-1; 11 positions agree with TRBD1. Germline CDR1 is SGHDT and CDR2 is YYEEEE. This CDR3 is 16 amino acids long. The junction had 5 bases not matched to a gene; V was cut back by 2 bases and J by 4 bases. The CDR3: CASSLGDRGSYNEQFF. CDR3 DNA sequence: TGTGCCAGCAGCTTAGGGGACAGGGGGAGTTACAATGAGCAGTTCTTC.

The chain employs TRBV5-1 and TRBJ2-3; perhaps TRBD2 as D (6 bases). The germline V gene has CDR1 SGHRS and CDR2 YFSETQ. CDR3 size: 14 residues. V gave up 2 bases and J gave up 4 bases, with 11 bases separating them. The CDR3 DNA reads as TGCGCCAGCAGCTTCCGACTAGGGGCAGATACGCAGTATTTT. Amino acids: CASSFRLGADTQYF.

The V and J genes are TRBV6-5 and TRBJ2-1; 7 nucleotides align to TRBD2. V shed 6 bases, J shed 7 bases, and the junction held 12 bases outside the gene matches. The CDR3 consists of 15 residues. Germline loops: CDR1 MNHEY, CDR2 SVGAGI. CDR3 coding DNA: TGTGCCAGCAGACAAACGGGGGGACTTGGGAATGAGCAGTTCTTC. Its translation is CASRQTGGLGNEQFF.

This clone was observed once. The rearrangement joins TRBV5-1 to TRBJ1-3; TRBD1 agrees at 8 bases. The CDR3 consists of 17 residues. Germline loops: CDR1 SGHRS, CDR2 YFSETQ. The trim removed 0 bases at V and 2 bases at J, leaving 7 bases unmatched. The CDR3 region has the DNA TGCGCCAGCAGCTTGGTGGGATCGACAGGGGCTGGAAACACCATATATTTT. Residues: CASSLVGSTGAGNTIYF.

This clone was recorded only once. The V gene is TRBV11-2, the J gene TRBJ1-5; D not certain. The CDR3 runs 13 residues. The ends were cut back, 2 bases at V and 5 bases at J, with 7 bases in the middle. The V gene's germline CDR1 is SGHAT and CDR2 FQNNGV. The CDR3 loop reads CASSLSEDQPQHF. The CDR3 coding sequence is TGTGCCAGCAGCTTATCGGAGGATCAGCCCCAGCATTTT.

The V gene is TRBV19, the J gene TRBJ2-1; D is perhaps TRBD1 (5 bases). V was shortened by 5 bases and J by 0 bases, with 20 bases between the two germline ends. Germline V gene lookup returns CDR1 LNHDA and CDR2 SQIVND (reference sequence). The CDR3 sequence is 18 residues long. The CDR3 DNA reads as TGTGCCAGTAGTGGGCAGGGCGCTATCTCGGACTCCTACAATGAGCAGTTCTTC. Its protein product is CASSGQGAISDSYNEQFF.

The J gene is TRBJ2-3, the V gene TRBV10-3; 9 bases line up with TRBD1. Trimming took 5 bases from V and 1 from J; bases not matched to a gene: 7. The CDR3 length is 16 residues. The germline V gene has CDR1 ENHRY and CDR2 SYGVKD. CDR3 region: CAISSPTGGRTDTQYF. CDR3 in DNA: TGTGCCATCAGTTCCCCGACAGGGGGTCGCACAGATACGCAGTATTTT.

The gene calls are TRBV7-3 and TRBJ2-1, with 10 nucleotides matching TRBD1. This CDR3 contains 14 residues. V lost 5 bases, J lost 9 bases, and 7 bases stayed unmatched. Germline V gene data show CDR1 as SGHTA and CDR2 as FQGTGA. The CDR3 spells CASSHRQGAGEQFF. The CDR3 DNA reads TGTGCCAGCAGCCACAGACAGGGGGCGGGTGAGCAGTTCTTC.

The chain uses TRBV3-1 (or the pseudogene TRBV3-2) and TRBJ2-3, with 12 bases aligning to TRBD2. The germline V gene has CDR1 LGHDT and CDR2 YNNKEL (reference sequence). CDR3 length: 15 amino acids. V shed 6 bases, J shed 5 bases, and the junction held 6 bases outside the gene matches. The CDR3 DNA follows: TGTGCCAGCAGTCCTAGCGGGAGGGCCGAAGATACGCAGTATTTT. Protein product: CASSPSGRAEDTQYF.

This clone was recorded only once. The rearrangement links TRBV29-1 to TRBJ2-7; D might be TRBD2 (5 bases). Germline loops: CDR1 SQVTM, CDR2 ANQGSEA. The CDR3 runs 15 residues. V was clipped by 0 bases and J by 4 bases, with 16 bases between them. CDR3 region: CSVEDPRKGVYEQYF. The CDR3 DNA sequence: TGCAGCGTTGAAGATCCGAGAAAGGGAGTATACGAGCAGTACTTC.

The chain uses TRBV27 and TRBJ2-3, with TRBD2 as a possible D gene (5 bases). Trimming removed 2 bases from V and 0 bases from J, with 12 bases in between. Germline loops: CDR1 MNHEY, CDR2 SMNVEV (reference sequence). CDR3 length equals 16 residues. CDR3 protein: CASSLPGLGSTDTQYF. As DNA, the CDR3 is TGTGCCAGCAGTTTACCAGGACTGGGAAGCACAGATACGCAGTATTTT.

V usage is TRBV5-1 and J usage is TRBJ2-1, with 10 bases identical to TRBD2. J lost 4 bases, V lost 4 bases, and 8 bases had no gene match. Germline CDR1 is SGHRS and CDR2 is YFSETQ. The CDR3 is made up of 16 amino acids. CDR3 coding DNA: TGCGCCAGCAGCACCGCTAGCGGGGGCCTTTACAATGAGCAGTTCTTC. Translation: CASSTASGGLYNEQFF.

The CDR3 loop reads CASSLGQGSGSPLHF. The CDR3 region has the DNA TGTGCCAGCAGTTTAGGACAGGGTTCAGGTTCACCCCTCCACTTT. The genes are TRBV28 and TRBJ1-6, with 8 nucleotides matching TRBD1. The length of the CDR3 is 15 residues. The V gene's germline CDR1 is MDHEN and CDR2 SYDVKM. The V segment lost 2 bases and the J segment 9 bases; nucleotides outside the gene matches: 6. Complete variable domain (other parts from reference TRBV28 and TRBJ1-6): DVKVTQSSRYLVKRTGEKVFLECVQDMDHENMFWYRQDPGLGLRLIYFSYDVKMKEKGDIPEGYSVSREKKERFSLILESASTNQTSMYLCASSLGQGSGSPLHFGNGTRLTVT.

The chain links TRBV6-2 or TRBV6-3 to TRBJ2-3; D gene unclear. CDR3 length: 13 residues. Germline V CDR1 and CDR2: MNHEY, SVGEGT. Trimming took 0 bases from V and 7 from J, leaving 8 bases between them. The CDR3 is CASSYSPIHTQYF. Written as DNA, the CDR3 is TGTGCCAGCAGTTACTCCCCCATCCATACGCAGTATTTT.

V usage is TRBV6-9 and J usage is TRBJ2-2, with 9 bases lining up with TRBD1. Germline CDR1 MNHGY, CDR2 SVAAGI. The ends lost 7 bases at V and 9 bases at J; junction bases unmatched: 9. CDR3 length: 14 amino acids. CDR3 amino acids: CASIPTGGSRELFF. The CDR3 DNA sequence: TGTGCCAGCATCCCGACAGGGGGATCCAGGGAGCTGTTTTTT.